The clone carrying this TCR beta chain was seen just once. TCRdb's table, derived via immunoSEQ multiplex PCR, lists solely in-frame clones and lacks some. The table records 300,000 to 400,000 clones, roughly 89% of them present only once. The record originates from a study of blood T cell repertoires in COVID-19. The TCR comes from a man aged 55-75 years who had recovered from COVID-19. Sequenced: PBMCs or T cells enriched from blood (not recorded which).

As DNA, the CDR3 is TGCGCCAGCGCCCGTTTAGCGGGAGATGAGCAGTACTTC. This translates into CASARLAGDEQYF. V and J are TRBV4-3 and TRBJ2-7, with 9 nucleotides matching TRBD2. CDR3 length: 13 amino acids. CDR1 LGHNA and CDR2 YSLEER come from the germline V gene. J was trimmed by 7 bases and V by 8 bases; bases with no gene match: 9.